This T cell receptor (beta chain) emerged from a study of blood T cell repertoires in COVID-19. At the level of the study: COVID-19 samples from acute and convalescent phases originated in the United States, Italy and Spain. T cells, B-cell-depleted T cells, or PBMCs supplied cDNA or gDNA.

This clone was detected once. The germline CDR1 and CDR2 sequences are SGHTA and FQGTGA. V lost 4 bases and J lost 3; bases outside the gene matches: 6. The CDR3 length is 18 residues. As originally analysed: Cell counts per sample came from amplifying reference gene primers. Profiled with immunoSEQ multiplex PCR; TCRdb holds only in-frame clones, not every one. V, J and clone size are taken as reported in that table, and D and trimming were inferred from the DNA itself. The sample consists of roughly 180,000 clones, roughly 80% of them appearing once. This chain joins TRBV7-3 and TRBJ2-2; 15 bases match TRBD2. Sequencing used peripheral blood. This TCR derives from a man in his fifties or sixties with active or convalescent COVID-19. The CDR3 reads CASSWTSGRAGDTGELFF. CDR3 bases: TGTGCCAGCAGCTGGACTAGCGGGAGGGCCGGGGACACCGGGGAGCTGTTTTTT.